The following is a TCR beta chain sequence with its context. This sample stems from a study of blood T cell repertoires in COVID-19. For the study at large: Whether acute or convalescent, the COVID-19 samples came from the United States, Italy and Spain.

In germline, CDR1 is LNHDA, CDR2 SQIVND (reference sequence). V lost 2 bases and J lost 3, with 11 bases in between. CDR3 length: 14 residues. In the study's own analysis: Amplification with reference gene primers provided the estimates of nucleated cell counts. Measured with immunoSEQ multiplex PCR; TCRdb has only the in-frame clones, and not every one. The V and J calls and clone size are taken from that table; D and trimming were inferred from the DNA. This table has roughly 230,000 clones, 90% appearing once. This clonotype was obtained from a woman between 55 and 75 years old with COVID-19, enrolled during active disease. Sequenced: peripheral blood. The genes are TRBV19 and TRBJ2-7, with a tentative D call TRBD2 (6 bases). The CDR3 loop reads CASSIRRRVYEQYF. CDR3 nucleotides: TGTGCCAGTAGTATACGGAGGAGGGTCTACGAGCAGTACTTC. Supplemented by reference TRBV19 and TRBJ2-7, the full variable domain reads DGGITQSPKYLFRKEGQNVTLSCEQNLNHDAMYWYRQDPGQGLRLIYYSQIVNDFQKGDIAEGYSVSREKKESFPLTVTSAQKNPTAFYLCASSIRRRVYEQYFGPGTRLTVT.